This is a list of T cell receptor beta chains from one sample in a study of T cells after yellow fever vaccination. TCRdb reprocessed the 5' RACE reads with MiXCR, giving one entry per CDR3 protein. The sample includes 250,000 to 400,000 distinct CDR3 sequences, around 4.5% seen only once; the top ten take roughly 19%. The sample was PBMCs, taken 15 days after the yellow fever booster vaccination. These receptors originate from a man between 18 and 35 years old who received the YFV17D yellow fever vaccine. The CDR3 runs from the conserved cysteine through the conserved F or W. The order of the fields is V gene, J gene, D gene, clone size, CDR3 protein, CDR3 DNA. A D gene is named only where the DNA matches it firmly. Clone size is shown for a subset of rows, as once, few, many or a class of expanded clone.

v_call: TRBV20-1
j_call: TRBJ2-3
d_call: NA
clone_size: many
cdr3_aa: CSARRGRDGTDTQYF
cdr3_nt: TGCAGTGCTAGGCGGGGGCGGGACGGCACAGATACGCAGTATTTT

v_call: TRBV5-1
j_call: TRBJ1-2
d_call: NA
clone_size: many
cdr3_aa: CASSLDPDYGYTF
cdr3_nt: TGCGCCAGCAGTTTGGACCCAGACTATGGCTACACCTTC

v_call: TRBV4-2
j_call: TRBJ1-1
d_call: NA
clone_size: few
cdr3_aa: CASSQDALNTEAFF
cdr3_nt: TGTGCCAGCAGCCAAGATGCATTGAACACTGAAGCTTTCTTT

v_call: TRBV7-9
j_call: TRBJ1-1
d_call: NA
clone_size: few
cdr3_aa: CASSLGTFAEAFF
cdr3_nt: TGTGCCAGCAGCTTAGGGACTTTCGCTGAAGCTTTCTTT

v_call: TRBV9
j_call: TRBJ2-3
d_call: NA
clone_size: many
cdr3_aa: CASSVTAPSTDTQYF
cdr3_nt: TGTGCCAGCAGCGTAACAGCGCCCAGCACAGATACGCAGTATTTT

v_call: TRBV4-3
j_call: TRBJ1-2
d_call: NA
clone_size: many
cdr3_aa: CASSQDRTFIANYGYTF
cdr3_nt: TGCGCCAGCAGCCAAGATCGGACGTTTATAGCTAACTATGGCTACACCTTC

v_call: TRBV7-6
j_call: TRBJ1-2
d_call: TRBD1
clone_size: NA
cdr3_aa: CASSLLDRRPNYGYTF
cdr3_nt: TGTGCCAGCAGCTTGTTGGACAGGAGACCAAACTATGGCTACACCTTC

v_call: TRBV10-3
j_call: TRBJ1-2
d_call: NA
clone_size: NA
cdr3_aa: CAILDNYGYTF
cdr3_nt: TGTGCCATCCTTGATAACTATGGCTACACCTTC

v_call: TRBV7-7
j_call: TRBJ2-7
d_call: TRBD1
clone_size: NA
cdr3_aa: CASSPDRDREQYF
cdr3_nt: TGTGCCAGCAGCCCCGACAGGGACCGAGAGCAGTACTTC

v_call: TRBV29-1
j_call: TRBJ1-1
d_call: NA
clone_size: NA
cdr3_aa: CSLRRDTEAFF
cdr3_nt: TGCAGCCTAAGAAGGGACACTGAAGCTTTCTTT

v_call: TRBV19
j_call: TRBJ1-5
d_call: TRBD1
clone_size: few
cdr3_aa: CASKTTGVNNQPQHF
cdr3_nt: TGTGCCAGTAAAACCACAGGGGTGAACAATCAGCCCCAGCATTTT

v_call: TRBV10-3
j_call: TRBJ2-7
d_call: TRBD1
clone_size: many
cdr3_aa: CANSGQGYEQYF
cdr3_nt: TGTGCCAACTCCGGACAGGGGTACGAGCAGTACTTC

v_call: TRBV25-1
j_call: TRBJ2-7
d_call: NA
clone_size: few
cdr3_aa: CASSQPTAPKMYF
cdr3_nt: TGTGCCAGCAGCCAACCGACAGCCCCAAAAATGTACTTC

v_call: TRBV20-1
j_call: TRBJ1-2
d_call: NA
clone_size: NA
cdr3_aa: CSALAGGPRGYTF
cdr3_nt: TGCAGTGCTCTTGCTGGGGGGCCGCGGGGCTACACCTTC

v_call: TRBV28
j_call: TRBJ2-5
d_call: TRBD1
clone_size: NA
cdr3_aa: CASSLGLGQGGEETQYF
cdr3_nt: TGTGCCAGCAGTTTGGGGTTGGGACAGGGAGGAGAAGAGACCCAGTACTTC

v_call: TRBV12-3/TRBV12-4
j_call: TRBJ1-2
d_call: TRBD1
clone_size: NA
cdr3_aa: CASSLQGAIYGYTF
cdr3_nt: TGTGCCAGCAGTTTACAGGGGGCTATCTATGGCTACACCTTC

v_call: TRBV29-1
j_call: TRBJ2-1
d_call: TRBD2
clone_size: few
cdr3_aa: CSVDDSGGGYEQFF
cdr3_nt: TGCAGCGTTGACGATAGCGGGGGGGGCTATGAGCAGTTCTTC

v_call: TRBV7-2
j_call: TRBJ1-5
d_call: NA
clone_size: few
cdr3_aa: CASSLGFQPQHF
cdr3_nt: TGTGCCAGCAGCTTAGGCTTTCAGCCCCAGCATTTT

v_call: TRBV29-1
j_call: TRBJ1-1
d_call: NA
clone_size: few
cdr3_aa: CSVGAGAEAFF
cdr3_nt: TGCAGCGTTGGGGCAGGGGCTGAAGCTTTCTTT

v_call: TRBV9
j_call: TRBJ2-2
d_call: NA
clone_size: NA
cdr3_aa: CASSGLVGGELFF
cdr3_nt: TGTGCCAGCAGCGGGCTTGTAGGCGGGGAGCTGTTTTTT

v_call: TRBV20-1
j_call: TRBJ2-2
d_call: NA
clone_size: NA
cdr3_aa: CSARAGGGQSGELFF
cdr3_nt: TGCAGTGCTAGAGCAGGGGGAGGGCAATCCGGGGAGCTGTTTTTT

v_call: TRBV4-3
j_call: TRBJ1-5
d_call: NA
clone_size: NA
cdr3_aa: CASSQDNLAGGGRNQPQHF
cdr3_nt: TGCGCCAGCAGCCAAGATAATTTGGCCGGGGGTGGCCGCAATCAGCCCCAGCATTTT